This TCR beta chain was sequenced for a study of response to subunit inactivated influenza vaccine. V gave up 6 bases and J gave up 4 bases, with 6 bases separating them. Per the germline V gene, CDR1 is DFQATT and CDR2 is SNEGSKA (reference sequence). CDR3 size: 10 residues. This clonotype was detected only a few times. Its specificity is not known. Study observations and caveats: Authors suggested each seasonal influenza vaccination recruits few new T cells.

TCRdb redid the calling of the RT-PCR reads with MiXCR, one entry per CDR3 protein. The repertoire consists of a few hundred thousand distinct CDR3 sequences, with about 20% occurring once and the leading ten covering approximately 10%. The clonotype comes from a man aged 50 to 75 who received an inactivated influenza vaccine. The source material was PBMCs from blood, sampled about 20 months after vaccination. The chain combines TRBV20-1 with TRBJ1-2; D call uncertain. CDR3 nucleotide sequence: TGCAGTGCCCCTAGCTATGGCTACACCTTC. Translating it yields CSAPSYGYTF.